The clone carrying this T cell receptor beta chain was observed many times. The antigen remains undetermined. A duration under 3 months, NOSPECS ≥4, CAS ≥3 and moderate-to-severe activity characterized the donors with ophthalmopathy. These data are taken from a study of Graves' ophthalmopathy and Graves' hyperthyroidism. Points from the study as a whole: The model's prediction of ophthalmopathy progression had around 70% sensitivity and roughly 72% specificity. Among expanded thyroid clonotypes above 0.001 frequency, most also occurred in blood. A model of 13 signatures distinguished ophthalmopathy from stable hyperthyroidism at 85% to 90% sensitivity and nearly 82% specificity.

RNA transcripts were the source from which TCR beta CDR3 regions were amplified. Amplification began with first-round RT-PCR using HTBI primers, then second-round multiplex PCR was performed. Using its own MiXCR run on the multiplex PCR reads, TCRdb lists one record per CDR3 protein. Here the sample spans tens of thousands of distinct CDR3 sequences, under 65% being singletons. The CDR3 loop spans 16 amino acids. The V gene's germline CDR1 is LGHNA and CDR2 YSLEER. V shed 1 base and J shed 2 bases, with 14 bases lying between them. The sequencing input was peripheral blood. This clonotype originated in an adult man with Graves' ophthalmopathy. The chain uses TRBV4-3 and TRBJ1-2, with D tentatively TRBD1 (6 bases). CDR3 nucleotide sequence: TGCGCCAGCAGCCAAGTAAGGGGGGGCTCGAACTATGGCTACACCTTC. This codes for CASSQVRGGSNYGYTF.